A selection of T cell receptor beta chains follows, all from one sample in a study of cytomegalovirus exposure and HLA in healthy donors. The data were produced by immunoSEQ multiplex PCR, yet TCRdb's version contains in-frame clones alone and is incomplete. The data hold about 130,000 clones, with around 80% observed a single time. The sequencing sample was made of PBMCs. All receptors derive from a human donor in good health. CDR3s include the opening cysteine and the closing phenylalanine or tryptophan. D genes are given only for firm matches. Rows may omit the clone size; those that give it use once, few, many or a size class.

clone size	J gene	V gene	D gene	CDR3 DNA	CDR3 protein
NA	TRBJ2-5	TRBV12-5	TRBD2	TGTGCTAGTGGACCTGGGGGCGGGGGGCAAGAGACCCAGTACTTC	CASGPGGGGQETQYF
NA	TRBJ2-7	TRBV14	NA	TGTGCCAGCAGCCAAGATCCTTCACAGGGAAAGGACCACGAGCAGTACTTC	CASSQDPSQGKDHEQYF
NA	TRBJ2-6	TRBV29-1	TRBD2	TGCAGCGTGGTGACTAGCGGGGTCCTCTCTGGGGCCAACGTCCTGACTTTC	CSVVTSGVLSGANVLTF
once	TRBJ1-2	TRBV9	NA	TGTGCCAGCAGCGTAGGTGAGGGAAGCTATGGCTACACCTTC	CASSVGEGSYGYTF
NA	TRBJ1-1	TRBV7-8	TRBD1	TGTGCCAGCAGCTTAGCTTTTGGGTTGGACAGGGCTAGGCCTGAAGCTTTCTTT	CASSLAFGLDRARPEAFF
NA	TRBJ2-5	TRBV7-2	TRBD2	TGTGCCAGCAGGTCGACTAGCGGGGGACAAGAGACCCAGTACTTC	CASRSTSGGQETQYF
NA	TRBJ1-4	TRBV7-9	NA	TGTGCCAGCAGCCTAAACAGTGCCCCGGTGGAAAAACTGTTTTTT	CASSLNSAPVEKLFF
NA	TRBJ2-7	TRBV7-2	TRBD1	TGTGCCAGCAGCTTCGCCGGACAGGGGCTTTACGAGCAGTACTTC	CASSFAGQGLYEQYF
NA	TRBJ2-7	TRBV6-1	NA	TGTGCCACCGCGGACAAGATTACCTACGAGCAGTACTTC	CATADKITYEQYF
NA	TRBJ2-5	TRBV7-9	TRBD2	TGTGCCAGCAGACCGGGGGGGGTCCAAGAGACCCAGTACTTC	CASRPGGVQETQYF
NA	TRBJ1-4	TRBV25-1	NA	TGTGCCAGCAGTGGAGGTTGGACATCGGCTAATGAAAAACTGTTTTTT	CASSGGWTSANEKLFF
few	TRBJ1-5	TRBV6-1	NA	TGTGCCAGCAGTGAGGACAGACGCGGGAATCAGCCCCAGCATTTT	CASSEDRRGNQPQHF
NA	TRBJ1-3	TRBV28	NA	TGTGCCAGCAGTTTCCAATCGGTTTCTGGAAACACCATATATTTT	CASSFQSVSGNTIYF
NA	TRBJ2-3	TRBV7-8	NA	TGTGCCAGCAGCTTAGGCTCCGGCGGGAGCACAGATACGCAGTATTTT	CASSLGSGGSTDTQYF
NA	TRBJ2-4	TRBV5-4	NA	TGTGCCAGCAGCTTCGACAGATGGGAAGAAAACATTCAGTACTTC	CASSFDRWEENIQYF
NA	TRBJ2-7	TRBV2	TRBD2	TGTGCCAGCAGACCTACCCCCGGGACTAGCGGGGGGTCCTCCTACGAGCAGTACTTC	CASRPTPGTSGGSSYEQYF
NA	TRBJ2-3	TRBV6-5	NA	TGTGCCAGCAGTTTGAGGGCCAGGGGTACAGATACGCAGTATTTT	CASSLRARGTDTQYF
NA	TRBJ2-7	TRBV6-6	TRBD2	TGTGCCACGAGCCGGACTAGCGGGGTCGAGCAGTACTTC	CATSRTSGVEQYF
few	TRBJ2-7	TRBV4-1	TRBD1	TGCGCCAGCAGCCAAATGACAGGGGGTGGCTACGAGCAGTACTTC	CASSQMTGGGYEQYF
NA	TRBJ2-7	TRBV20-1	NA	TGCAGTGCTACCTCGGAGGGTGAGCAGTACTTC	CSATSEGEQYF
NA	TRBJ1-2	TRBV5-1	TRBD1	TGCGCCAGCAGCTTGTATCACGGAGGGGGCCCTAACTATGGCTACACCTTC	CASSLYHGGGPNYGYTF
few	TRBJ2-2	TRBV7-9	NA	TGTGCCAGCAGCTTAGTAACGGACTATTGGGTAACCGGGGAGCTGTTTTTT	CASSLVTDYWVTGELFF
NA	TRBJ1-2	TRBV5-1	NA	TGCGCCAGCAGCTTGATGCGCGGGGAAGGCTACACCTTC	CASSLMRGEGYTF
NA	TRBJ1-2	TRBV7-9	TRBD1	TGTTCCAGCAGCTTCGGGGAGGAAGGACAGGGTGGCGGCTACACCTTC	CSSSFGEEGQGGGYTF
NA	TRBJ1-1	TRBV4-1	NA	TGCGCCAGCAGCCAAGAGTGGCAGGGCCTGGAGGCTTTCTTT	CASSQEWQGLEAFF
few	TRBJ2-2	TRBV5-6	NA	TGTGCCAGCAGCTCCACGGGGAACACTGCCGGGGAGCTGTTTTTT	CASSSTGNTAGELFF
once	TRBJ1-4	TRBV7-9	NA	TGTGCCAGCAGACCCCGACAGGCCCTTAATGAAAAACTGTTTTTT	CASRPRQALNEKLFF
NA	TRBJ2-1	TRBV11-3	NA	TGTGCCAGCAGCGCCGTGGGGGCGAATGAGCAGTTCTTC	CASSAVGANEQFF
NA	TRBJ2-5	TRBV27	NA	TGTGCCAGCAGTTTATCTGGAGTTAAAGAGACCCAGTACTTC	CASSLSGVKETQYF
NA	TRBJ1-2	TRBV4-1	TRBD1	TGCGCCAGCAGCCAAGACGGGACAGGGTCTCCAGGCTACACCTTC	CASSQDGTGSPGYTF
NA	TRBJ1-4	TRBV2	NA	TGTGCCAGCAGACAGGGTGATGAAAAACTGTTTTTT	CASRQGDEKLFF
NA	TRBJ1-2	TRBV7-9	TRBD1	TGTGCCAGCAGGGCAGGGGGGCGACTCGGCTACACCTTC	CASRAGGRLGYTF
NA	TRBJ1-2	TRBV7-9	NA	TGTGCCAGCAGTACACCCAAGCAACGGGGATCTATAAGCTATGGCTACACCTTC	CASSTPKQRGSISYGYTF
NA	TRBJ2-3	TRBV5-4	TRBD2	TGTGCCAGCAGCTTGGATCTAGCGGGGGGGCGCGGCACAGATACGCAGTATTTT	CASSLDLAGGRGTDTQYF
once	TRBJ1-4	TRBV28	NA	TGTGCCAGCAGTCCCGTGGGCCGGGGTTTGGATAATGAAAAACTGTTTTTT	CASSPVGRGLDNEKLFF
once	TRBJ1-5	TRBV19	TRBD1	TGTAGCACCCGGACAGGGGGCGGTCAGCCCCAGCATTTT	CSTRTGGGQPQHF
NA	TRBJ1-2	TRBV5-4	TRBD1	TGTGCCAGCAGCCAGGGACAGGGGGCGCCGCGTGGCTACACCTTC	CASSQGQGAPRGYTF
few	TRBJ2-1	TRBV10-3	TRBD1	TGTGCCATACAGGGGGACGGCGATGAGCAGTTCTTC	CAIQGDGDEQFF
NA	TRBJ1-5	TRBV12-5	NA	TGTGCTAGTGGTCCTCAAAGAGGGGGTCGGCCCCAGCATTTT	CASGPQRGGRPQHF
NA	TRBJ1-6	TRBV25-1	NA	TGTGCCAGCAGTGATGCGGGGTACAATTCACCCCTCCACTTT	CASSDAGYNSPLHF
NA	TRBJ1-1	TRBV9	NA	TGTGCCAGCAGCGGTGACACCTTGAACACTGAAGCTTTCTTT	CASSGDTLNTEAFF
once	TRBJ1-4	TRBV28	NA	TGTGCCAGCAGTGTCCTTGCGGAAATCAATGAAAAACTGTTTTTT	CASSVLAEINEKLFF
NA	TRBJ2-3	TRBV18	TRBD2	TGTGCCAGCTCAACCCCGCGGGGGGGGAGGCAGAGCACAGATACGCAGTATTTT	CASSTPRGGRQSTDTQYF